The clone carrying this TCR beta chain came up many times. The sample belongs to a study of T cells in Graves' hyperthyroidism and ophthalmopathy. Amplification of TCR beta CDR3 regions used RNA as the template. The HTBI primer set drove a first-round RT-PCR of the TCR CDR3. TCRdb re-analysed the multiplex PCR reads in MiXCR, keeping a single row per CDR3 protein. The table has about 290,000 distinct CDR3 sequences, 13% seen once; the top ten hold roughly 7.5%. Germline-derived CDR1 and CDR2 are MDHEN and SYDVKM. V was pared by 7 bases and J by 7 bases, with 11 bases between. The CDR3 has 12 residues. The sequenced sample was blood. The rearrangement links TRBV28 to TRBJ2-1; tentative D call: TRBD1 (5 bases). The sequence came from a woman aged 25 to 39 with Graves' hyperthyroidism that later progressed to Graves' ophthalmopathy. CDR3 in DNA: TGTGCCAGCACGAGACAGCTTAATGAGCAGTTCTTC. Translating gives CASTRQLNEQFF.